This T cell receptor beta chain was found in a study of technical replicates of blood from a handful of donors. Repertoires were generated with immunoSEQ multiplex PCR, while TCRdb's copy carries only in-frame clones and drops some. Of 95,000 or so clones in the sample, 85% to 95% are singletons; the top ten hold about 0.36%. The CDR3 is 13 amino acids. CDR1 MGHDK and CDR2 SYGVNS come from the germline V gene. The ends were cut back, 7 bases at V and 8 bases at J, with 15 bases in the middle. The TCR was taken from a human donor in good health. The chain has TRBV25-1 and TRBJ2-1; TRBD1 is a possible D gene (6 bases). The sequenced sample consisted of T cells isolated from PBMCs. The CDR3 loop is CASNLGAADEQFF. DNA for the CDR3: TGTGCCAGCAACTTGGGGGCGGCCGATGAGCAGTTCTTC.